The 22 T cell receptor beta chains presented below share a single source sample, sequenced in a study of shared clonotypes between healthy human individuals. TCRdb keeps only in-frame clones here, not all; method: immunoSEQ multiplex PCR. Here the sample spans over a million clones, approximately 96% being singletons. The sample was naive CD4+ T cells sorted from blood. The subset here: CD45RA+ positively selected. These receptors were collected from a man under 40 in good health.

This chain links TRBV2 with TRBJ2-1; TRBD2 aligns across 8 bases. Germline CDR1 SNHLY, CDR2 FYNNEI. V gave up 5 bases and J gave up 9 bases; unmatched junction bases: 12. The CDR3 totals 15 residues. The CDR3 region is CASSFVLAGTGEQFF. The CDR3 nucleotides are TGTGCCAGCAGTTTTGTTTTAGCGGGAACGGGTGAGCAGTTCTTC.

The genes are TRBV20-1 and TRBJ2-1; the D is unclear. In germline, CDR1 is DFQATT, CDR2 SNEGSKA (reference sequence). Between the trimmed V and J ends, which lost 5 bases and 5 bases, there was a span of 7 bases. The CDR3 contains 11 residues. CDR3 nucleotide sequence: TGCAGTGCTTACCTGAACAATGAGCAGTTCTTC. It translates to CSAYLNNEQFF.

The J gene is TRBJ2-7, the V gene TRBV28, with 12 bases matching TRBD2. CDR3 length: 15 amino acids. The germline V gene has CDR1 MDHEN and CDR2 SYDVKM. Losses at the gene ends were 6 bases for V and 4 bases for J; bases not matched to a gene: 7. The CDR3 protein is CASRTLAGGIYEQYF. The CDR3 DNA sequence: TGTGCCAGCAGGACACTAGCGGGAGGTATTTACGAGCAGTACTTC. Together with reference TRBV28 and TRBJ2-7, the CDR3 gives the full variable domain: DVKVTQSSRYLVKRTGEKVFLECVQDMDHENMFWYRQDPGLGLRLIYFSYDVKMKEKGDIPEGYSVSREKKERFSLILESASTNQTSMYLCASRTLAGGIYEQYFGPGTRLTVT.

The chain has TRBV2 and TRBJ2-2; 9 bases align to TRBD2. The CDR3 consists of 16 residues. Germline values: CDR1 SNHLY, CDR2 FYNNEI. V shed 6 bases, J shed 2 bases, and the junction held 7 bases outside the gene matches. The CDR3: CASSKLTSGNTGELFF. DNA for the CDR3: TGTGCCAGCAGCAAACTGACTAGCGGTAACACCGGGGAGCTGTTTTTT.

This sequence joins TRBV9 and TRBJ2-1; 8 bases fit TRBD2. The CDR3 sequence is 16 residues long. Germline V lookup: CDR1 SGDLS, CDR2 YYNGEE. V lost 0 bases, J lost 0 bases, and 2 bases stayed unmatched. The CDR3 DNA is TGTGCCAGCAGCGTAGAGGCGGGAGGCTCCTACAATGAGCAGTTCTTC. It is translated as CASSVEAGGSYNEQFF.

The CDR3 is CASSEYVGTEAFF. In nucleotides, the CDR3 is TGTGCCAGCAGTGAATATGTGGGCACTGAAGCTTTCTTT. The rearrangement joins TRBV25-1 to TRBJ1-1; D is uncertain. The CDR3 is 13 residues long. V was trimmed by 0 bases and J by 4 bases, leaving 6 bases between them. Per germline, CDR1 MGHDK and CDR2 SYGVNS.

The rearrangement links TRBV10-3 to TRBJ1-5; D is uncertain. CDR1 is ENHRY, CDR2 SYGVKD, per germline. This CDR3 spans 13 amino acids. Between the trimmed V and J ends, which lost 2 bases and 2 bases, there was a span of 4 bases. The CDR3: CAISEAGNQPQHF. The CDR3 DNA sequence: TGTGCCATCAGTGAGGCCGGCAATCAGCCCCAGCATTTT.

To note about this clone: The sample carries other DNA sequences with the same CDR3. In DNA, the CDR3 is TGTGCCAGCCTTATGAACACTGAAGCTTTCTTT. Translation: CASLMNTEAFF. The rearrangement joins TRBV28 to TRBJ1-1; D not resolved. V lost 8 bases, J lost 0 bases, and 4 bases lay in between. CDR3 length: 11 amino acids. Germline V CDR1 and CDR2: MDHEN, SYDVKM. Full variable domain (missing parts from reference TRBV28 and TRBJ1-1): DVKVTQSSRYLVKRTGEKVFLECVQDMDHENMFWYRQDPGLGLRLIYFSYDVKMKEKGDIPEGYSVSREKKERFSLILESASTNQTSMYLCASLMNTEAFFGQGTRLTVV.

The rearrangement uses TRBV5-1 and TRBJ2-1, with 8 bases fitting TRBD1. This CDR3 comprises 15 residues. J was trimmed by 3 bases and V by 3 bases; bases with no gene match: 5. The V gene's germline CDR1 is SGHRS and CDR2 YFSETQ. The CDR3 protein is CASSSTGGNYNEQFF. The CDR3 DNA sequence: TGCGCCAGCAGCTCCACAGGGGGGAACTACAATGAGCAGTTCTTC.

Here the CDR3 DNA reads TGTGCCTCAAACAGGGGGCGGGCGACGCAGTATTTT. This sequence encodes CASNRGRATQYF. The genes are TRBV30 and TRBJ2-3; 9 bases align to TRBD1. Germline CDR1 is GTSNPN and CDR2 is SVGIG (reference sequence). The CDR3 is made up of 12 amino acids. V gave up 7 bases and J gave up 9 bases; unmatched junction bases: 8.

The V call is TRBV11-3, the J call TRBJ2-3; no firm D call. The length of the CDR3 is 12 residues. Trimming removed 4 bases at V and 5 bases at J, with 7 bases between. In germline, CDR1 is SGHNT, CDR2 YENEEA. The CDR3 bases are TGTGCCAGCAGCTCCCCAAGAGATACGCAGTATTTT. Translating gives CASSSPRDTQYF.

The chain employs TRBV11-1 and TRBJ2-7, with D unclear. Trimming stripped 1 base from V and 1 base from J, with 8 bases between. The CDR3 totals 14 residues. Germline CDR1 and CDR2: SGHAT and FQDESV (reference sequence). CDR3 bases: TGTGCCAGCAGCTTAGGGGCAGCTTCCTACGAGCAGTACTTC. Translated, it gives CASSLGAASYEQYF. Filled out from reference TRBV11-1 and TRBJ2-7, the complete variable domain reads EAEVAQSPRYKITEKSQAVAFWCDPISGHATLYWYRQILGQGPELLVQFQDESVVDDSQLPKDRFSAERLKGVDSTLKIQPAELGDSAMYLCASSLGAASYEQYFGPGTRLTVT.

This clone showed up just once. The chain couples TRBV19 to TRBJ1-5; the D gene is possibly TRBD1 (5 bases). The V end was cut by 8 bases, the J end by 4 bases, with 15 bases between. The CDR3 contains 14 residues. Per germline, CDR1 LNHDA and CDR2 SQIVND (reference sequence). Here the CDR3 DNA reads TGTGCCAGTTGGGCAGGGCTTCGTAATCAGCCCCAGCATTTT. This gives the protein CASWAGLRNQPQHF.

Of note for this clone: The limits of the CDR3 on the DNA are not certain, so only TCRdb's listed CDR3 is given. The gene calls are TRBV7-2 and TRBJ2-5; whether TRBD1, the table's D call, matches the DNA was not checked. The CDR3 is 11 amino acids long, termini counted. The V gene's germline CDR1 is SGHTA and CDR2 FQGNSA. CDR3 region: CASSVGTGNYF.

Turning to this clone: The same CDR3 is also encoded by other DNA sequences in this sample. This rearrangement joins TRBV5-1 to TRBJ2-2, with no clear D. Trimming removed 0 bases from V and 0 bases from J, with 3 bases in between. This CDR3 comprises 14 residues. CDR1 SGHRS and CDR2 YFSETQ come from the germline V gene. This CDR3 reads CASSLEPNTGELFF. For the CDR3, the DNA is TGCGCCAGCAGCTTGGAACCGAACACCGGGGAGCTGTTTTTT.

V is TRBV11-2 and J is TRBJ1-1; D unresolved. CDR1 and CDR2 (germline): SGHAT, FQNNGV. V lost 1 base and J lost 1, with 7 bases in between. The CDR3 is made up of 14 amino acids. In DNA form, the CDR3 reads TGTGCCAGCAGCTTAGCCGGGCAGAACACTGAAGCTTTCTTT. Its protein is CASSLAGQNTEAFF.

The chain links TRBV10-2 to TRBJ2-1; D possibly matches TRBD1 or TRBD2 (5 bases each). Germline lookup yields CDR1 WSHSY and CDR2 SAAADI. V was pared by 4 bases and J by 5 bases, with 18 bases between. The CDR3 runs 16 residues. CDR3 residues: CASSGITGRKNNEQFF. DNA for the CDR3: TGCGCCAGCAGTGGAATAACGGGACGGAAAAACAATGAGCAGTTCTTC.

This chain joins TRBV28 and TRBJ1-1; D is uncertain. V was trimmed by 3 bases and J by 5 bases, leaving 7 bases between them. The CDR3 consists of 12 residues. Germline lookup yields CDR1 MDHEN and CDR2 SYDVKM. This CDR3 is CASSFGPTEAFF. The CDR3 DNA reads as TGTGCCAGCAGTTTCGGTCCTACTGAAGCTTTCTTT.

A single count supports this clone. The J gene is TRBJ1-2, the V gene TRBV6-5; no reliable D call. This CDR3 comprises 14 residues. The V gene's germline CDR1 is MNHEY and CDR2 SVGAGI. The V gene lost 2 bases and the J gene lost 3 bases, with 10 bases spanning the gap. DNA for the CDR3: TGTGCCAGCAGTTACAAGGGTTTCCACTATGGCTACACCTTC. Translation: CASSYKGFHYGYTF.

V gene TRBV5-1 combines with J gene TRBJ2-3; TRBD2 matches at 12 bases. The V segment lost 0 bases and the J segment 4 bases; nucleotides outside the gene matches: 6. Germline V lookup: CDR1 SGHRS, CDR2 YFSETQ. The CDR3 runs to 17 residues. The CDR3 spells CASSLGPTSGSSDTQYF. Here the CDR3 DNA reads TGCGCCAGCAGCTTGGGACCGACTAGCGGGAGCTCAGATACGCAGTATTTT.

The chain's CDR3 is CASSIAPSGRRSTDTQYF. The CDR3 DNA reads as TGTGCCAGTAGTATCGCGCCTAGCGGGAGAAGGAGCACAGATACGCAGTATTTT. The V and J genes are TRBV19 and TRBJ2-3; 10 bases are shared with TRBD2. The CDR3 loop spans 18 amino acids. Trimming cost V 3 bases and J 0 bases; bases outside gene matches: 9. Germline values: CDR1 LNHDA, CDR2 SQIVND (reference sequence).

This clone has just a few counts. This same CDR3 is encoded by further DNA sequences in the sample. The CDR3 spells CASSYISGNTIYF. The CDR3 DNA follows: TGTGCCAGCAGTTACATCTCTGGAAACACCATATATTTT. The chain combines TRBV6-5 with TRBJ1-3; D ambiguous. The germline gives CDR1 MNHEY, CDR2 SVGAGI. The CDR3 is made up of 13 amino acids. Trimming removed 2 bases from V and 0 bases from J, with 2 bases in between.